What follows are 29 T cell receptor beta chains derived from one specimen sequenced in a study of early T cells in non-severe SARS-CoV-2 infection. TCRdb redid the calling of the 5' RACE reads with MiXCR, one entry per CDR3 protein. The sample has roughly 54,000 distinct CDR3 sequences, around 6% seen once; the top ten hold 6.8%. The specimen sequenced was whole blood. The source of these receptors is an adult who was a healthcare worker with PCR-confirmed SARS-CoV-2 infection or an uninfected control (not recorded which).

This clonotype was counted a few times. CDR3 bases: TGTGCCAGCAGTTACTCTTCTAGCGGGTTCTACAATGAGCAGTTCTTC. This codes for CASSYSSSGFYNEQFF. The chain combines TRBV6-6 with TRBJ2-1; 8 bases line up with TRBD2. CDR1 and CDR2 from the germline V gene are MNHNY and SVGAGI (reference sequence). This CDR3 is 16 amino acids long. V gave up 0 bases and J gave up 3 bases; unmatched junction bases: 4.

This clonotype was seen at least ten times. The chain links TRBV30 to TRBJ1-4, with 7 bases lining up with TRBD1. V was pared by 5 bases and J by 0 bases, with 9 bases of the junction left unmatched. This CDR3 is built from 16 residues. CDR1 and CDR2 (germline): GTSNPN, SVGIG (reference sequence). CDR3 sequence reads: CAWGQAPHATNEKLFF. For the CDR3, the DNA is TGTGCCTGGGGACAGGCCCCACATGCAACTAATGAAAAACTGTTTTTT.

The table lists this clonotype with many counts. This sequence joins TRBV4-2 and TRBJ2-1, with D possibly being TRBD2 (5 bases). This CDR3 has 15 amino acids. Germline V gene lookup returns CDR1 LGHNA and CDR2 YNFKEQ. The V end lost 0 bases, the J end lost 4 bases, and 10 bases lay between the germline ends. The CDR3 nucleotides read TGTGCCAGCAGCCAAGAATGGAGCGGATACAATGAGCAGTTCTTC. Translated: CASSQEWSGYNEQFF.

This clonotype was detected only a few times. The J gene is TRBJ2-1, the V gene TRBV3-1, with 10 bases matching TRBD2. Germline CDR1 reads LGHDT; CDR2 reads YNNKEL (reference sequence). This CDR3 is 18 amino acids long. J lost 8 bases, V lost 6 bases, and 19 bases had no gene match. The DNA of the CDR3 is TGTGCCAGCAGTCGGATTATAGCGGGAGGCCCATACACGGATGAGCAGTTCTTC. It encodes CASSRIIAGGPYTDEQFF.

This clonotype was detected ten times or more. The chain joins TRBV30 to TRBJ1-2; 11 bases match TRBD1. In germline, CDR1 is GTSNPN, CDR2 SVGIG (reference sequence). This CDR3 is 14 amino acids long. The J segment lost 5 bases and the V segment lost 2 bases, leaving 4 bases of the junction unmatched. CDR3 sequence: CAWSLDRGLYGYTF. In nucleotides, the CDR3 is TGTGCCTGGAGTCTGGACAGGGGGCTGTATGGCTACACCTTC.

This clonotype was observed many times. V is TRBV6-2 or TRBV6-3 and J is TRBJ2-7; no firm D call. The V gene's germline CDR1 is MNHEY and CDR2 SVGEGT. The CDR3 length is 10 residues. Trimming cost V 8 bases and J 2 bases, with 4 bases left between them. The DNA of the CDR3 is TGTGCCAGCGGCGCCTACGAGCAGTACTTC. Encoded protein: CASGAYEQYF.

This clonotype was counted ten times or more. This rearrangement joins TRBV12-3 or TRBV12-4 to TRBJ1-2, with 12 bases identical to TRBD1. Trimming at V came to 5 bases and at J to 3 bases, leaving 4 bases not matched to a gene. The CDR3 length is 15 residues. The CDR3 bases are TGTGCCAGCAGTCTGGGGACAGGGGGCGACTATGGCTACACCTTC. Translation: CASSLGTGGDYGYTF.

This clonotype was observed at least ten times. The rearrangement links TRBV10-2 to TRBJ2-7; D is perhaps TRBD2 (6 bases). The CDR3 extends over 16 amino acids. Germline CDR1 is WSHSY and CDR2 is SAAADI. V was clipped by 5 bases and J by 4 bases, with 21 bases between them. The CDR3 is CASSTGTPEGWYEQYF. The CDR3 coding sequence is TGCGCCAGCAGTACCGGGACTCCCGAAGGATGGTACGAGCAGTACTTC.

This clonotype appeared many times. This chain links TRBV10-3 with TRBJ2-6; possibly TRBD2 for D (7 bases). The CDR3 is 17 residues long. Germline CDR1 ENHRY, CDR2 SYGVKD. V was clipped by 5 bases and J by 0 bases, with 14 bases between them. CDR3 DNA sequence: TGTGCCATCAGTTTAAGGGGGAGGGACTCTGGGGCCAACGTCCTGACTTTC. As protein: CAISLRGRDSGANVLTF.

This clonotype was seen many times. The genes are TRBV20-1 and TRBJ1-5, with 7 bases matching TRBD1. Germline-derived CDR1 and CDR2 are DFQATT and SNEGSKA (reference sequence). Unmatched junction bases numbered 12, after V lost 6 bases and J lost 7 bases. The CDR3 covers 14 residues. CDR3 sequence reads: CSAKGQGVGQPQHF. In DNA form, the CDR3 reads TGCAGTGCCAAAGGCCAGGGGGTTGGGCAGCCCCAGCATTTT.

This clonotype occurred many times. This rearrangement joins TRBV19 to TRBJ1-5; D is unresolved. The CDR3 is 13 residues long. Germline V gives CDR1 LNHDA, CDR2 SQIVND (reference sequence). Trimming took off 3 bases at V and 4 bases at J, with 7 bases between the two ends. DNA for the CDR3: TGTGCCAGTAGTATGAGCGGAAATCAGCCCCAGCATTTT. Its translation is CASSMSGNQPQHF.

This clonotype was seen ten or more times. This sequence joins TRBV27 and TRBJ1-2; D might be TRBD1 (5 bases). Trimming pared 8 bases from V and 3 bases from J, leaving 13 bases between. This CDR3 comprises 13 residues. Germline V lookup: CDR1 MNHEY, CDR2 SMNVEV (reference sequence). This chain's CDR3 is CASRRDADYGYTF. DNA of the CDR3: TGTGCCAGCCGAAGGGACGCGGACTATGGCTACACCTTC.

A few counts support this clonotype. The chain uses TRBV29-1 and TRBJ1-2, with D unresolved. Germline CDR1 reads SQVTM; CDR2 reads ANQGSEA. Deletions cut 6 bases from V and 4 bases from J, with 0 bases between. This CDR3 comprises 8 residues. CDR3 DNA sequence: TGCAGCGTCTATGGCTACACCTTC. Its translation is CSVYGYTF. The whole variable domain, remainder taken from reference TRBV29-1 and TRBJ1-2, is SAVISQKPSRDICQRGTSLTIQCQVDSQVTMMFWYRQQPGQSLTLIATANQGSEATYESGFVIDKFPISRPNLTFSTLTVSNMSPEDSSIYLCSVYGYTFGSGTRLTVV.

This clonotype showed up many times. J is TRBJ2-1 and V is TRBV6-5; D remains unclear. CDR3 length: 13 amino acids. Trimming took off 6 bases at V and 2 bases at J, with 8 bases between the two ends. Germline assignment: CDR1 MNHEY and CDR2 SVGAGI. The CDR3 nucleotides are TGTGCCAGCAGACCGGACGCCTACAATGAGCAGTTCTTC. Protein product: CASRPDAYNEQFF.

This clonotype was picked up many times. V and J are TRBV12-3 or TRBV12-4 and TRBJ1-6; TRBD1 aligns across 10 bases. J lost 7 bases, V lost 6 bases, and 6 bases had no gene match. This CDR3 region has 15 residues. CDR3 region: CASRLDRGLNSPLHF. The CDR3 DNA sequence: TGTGCCAGCAGACTCGACAGGGGGCTGAATTCACCCCTCCACTTT.

This clonotype came up a few times. V is TRBV6-1 and J is TRBJ1-6; a weak D match, TRBD1 (6 bases). There are 15 residues in the CDR3. Per germline, CDR1 MNHNS and CDR2 SASEGT. V dropped 4 bases and J dropped 14 bases, with 21 bases sitting between them. For the CDR3, the DNA is TGTGCCAGCAGTGGGGGGGCCGGCCTAATTGTGTCCCTCCACTTT. This translates into CASSGGAGLIVSLHF.

This chain joins TRBV11-2 and TRBJ2-4, with 8 positions matching TRBD1. There are 15 residues in the CDR3. The ends lost 3 bases at V and 4 bases at J; junction bases unmatched: 5. The germline CDR1 and CDR2 sequences are SGHAT and FQNNGV. The CDR3 loop is CASSFQGTGKNIQYF. CDR3 in DNA: TGTGCCAGCAGCTTTCAGGGGACAGGAAAAAACATTCAGTACTTC.

There are many counts of this clonotype. The genes are TRBV5-8 and TRBJ2-2; D ambiguous. Germline lookup yields CDR1 SGHTS and CDR2 YDEGEE. V lost 5 bases to trimming and J lost 0 bases, with 11 bases between them. The CDR3 loop spans 15 amino acids. CDR3 protein: CASSPGISNTGELFF. The CDR3 coding sequence is TGTGCCAGCAGTCCAGGCATTTCGAACACCGGGGAGCTGTTTTTT.

In this sample, this clonotype turned up many times. The genes are TRBV27 and TRBJ2-2, with 13 bases fitting TRBD2. V shed 1 base, J shed 6 bases, and the junction held 20 bases outside the gene matches. Germline V gene lookup returns CDR1 MNHEY and CDR2 SMNVEV (reference sequence). The CDR3 extends over 22 amino acids. The CDR3 bases are TGTGCCAGCAGTTTATTTTGGACATCCAACCCTCCGGGACTAGCGGGATCCGGGGAGCTGTTTTTT. Its translation is CASSLFWTSNPPGLAGSGELFF.

In this sample, this clonotype turned up many times. CDR3 coding DNA: TGTGCCAGCAGCGTAGGTGACTCCCAAGAGACCCAGTACTTC. Protein: CASSVGDSQETQYF. The rearrangement uses TRBV9 and TRBJ2-5; the D is unclear. Trimming took 0 bases from V and 1 from J, leaving 7 bases between them. The CDR3 contains 14 residues. In germline, CDR1 is SGDLS, CDR2 YYNGEE.

This clonotype was seen many times. The rearrangement links TRBV5-1 to TRBJ1-5; TRBD1 matches at 7 bases. The CDR3 runs 14 residues. The V gene end was trimmed by 4 bases and the J gene end by 4 bases; junction bases not matched to a gene: 5. The germline CDR1 and CDR2 sequences are SGHRS and YFSETQ. The CDR3 region has the DNA TGCGCCAGCAGCGAGGGGACAGTAAATCAGCCCCAGCATTTT. It is translated as CASSEGTVNQPQHF.

This clonotype was counted ten times or more. The V gene is TRBV7-6, the J gene TRBJ2-7; TRBD2 agrees at 7 bases. Losses at the gene ends were 5 bases for V and 0 bases for J; bases not matched to a gene: 10. The CDR3 sequence is 16 residues long. Germline CDR1 reads SGHVS; CDR2 reads FNYEAQ. Here the CDR3 reads CASSRGEGGSSYEQYF. The CDR3 DNA follows: TGTGCCAGCAGCCGGGGGGAGGGAGGAAGCTCCTACGAGCAGTACTTC.

This clonotype was found many times. The V call is TRBV7-6, the J call TRBJ2-5, with D unclear. Trimming took off 8 bases at V and 1 base at J, with 5 bases between the two ends. The germline CDR1 and CDR2 sequences are SGHVS and FNYEAQ. The CDR3 runs to 11 residues. This CDR3 is CASGTQETQYF. CDR3 sequence (DNA): TGTGCCAGCGGTACCCAAGAGACCCAGTACTTC.

This clonotype has ten or more counts. The V and J genes are TRBV4-3 and TRBJ2-5; TRBD1 agrees at 8 bases. Germline assignment: CDR1 LGHNA and CDR2 YSLEER. The CDR3 contains 15 residues. V lost 3 bases, J lost 5 bases, and 8 bases stayed unmatched. CDR3 protein: CASSQTQGVLETQYF. DNA of the CDR3: TGCGCCAGCAGCCAGACACAGGGGGTTCTGGAGACCCAGTACTTC.

This clonotype has a count of ten or more. The rearrangement uses TRBV6-9 and TRBJ1-1; TRBD1 aligns across 8 bases. The CDR3 spans 16 residues. Germline loops: CDR1 MNHGY, CDR2 SVAAGI. The J segment lost 0 bases and the V segment lost 6 bases, leaving 9 bases of the junction unmatched. The CDR3 DNA reads as TGTGCCAGCAGCCACCCCCGGACAGGGTTGAACACTGAAGCTTTCTTT. Translating gives CASSHPRTGLNTEAFF.

This clonotype was seen ten or more times. The gene calls are TRBV12-3 or TRBV12-4 and TRBJ1-1, with a tentative D call TRBD1 (6 bases). V was trimmed by 3 bases and J by 6 bases, leaving 20 bases between them. The CDR3 runs 16 residues. CDR3 DNA: TGTGCCAGCAGTTTCCCCCGGCGGGGTAGGGGGGCTGAAGCTTTCTTT. Encoded protein: CASSFPRRGRGAEAFF.

Ten or more counts support this clonotype. The genes are TRBV20-1 and TRBJ1-4; TRBD1 matches at 7 bases. The CDR3 spans 16 residues. Trimming at V came to 1 base and at J to 3 bases, leaving 8 bases not matched to a gene. The V gene's germline CDR1 is DFQATT and CDR2 SNEGSKA (reference sequence). The CDR3 DNA is TGCAGTGCTAGAGCAGCCCATGGGACAGCTAATGAAAAACTGTTTTTT. This translates into CSARAAHGTANEKLFF.

This clonotype was seen a handful of times. The genes are TRBV4-3 and TRBJ2-1, with 9 bases fitting TRBD1. CDR3 length: 15 residues. Trimming cost V 3 bases and J 5 bases; bases outside gene matches: 5. Per the germline V gene, CDR1 is LGHNA and CDR2 is YSLEER. CDR3 amino acids: CASSQEQGANNEQFF. In nucleotides, the CDR3 is TGCGCCAGCAGCCAGGAACAGGGGGCTAACAATGAGCAGTTCTTC.

This sequence joins TRBV20-1 and TRBJ2-1; 11 positions match TRBD2. Per the germline V gene, CDR1 is DFQATT and CDR2 is SNEGSKA (reference sequence). This CDR3 is 17 amino acids long. The V and J ends lost 1 base and 0 bases, in that order; junction bases with no gene match: 5. The CDR3 region is CSARGGLAGISYNEQFF. In DNA, the CDR3 is TGCAGTGCTAGAGGAGGACTAGCGGGCATCTCCTACAATGAGCAGTTCTTC.